Listed below are T cell receptor beta chains from one sample, sequenced in a study of blood T cell repertoires in COVID-19. The method was immunoSEQ multiplex PCR; TCRdb's version includes in-frame clones alone and lacks a portion of them. Of 350,000 or so clones listed, around 90% are singletons. The sequenced material came from peripheral blood. The receptors shown here come from a woman in her fifties or sixties with COVID-19, enrolled during active disease. Each CDR3 is given with its conserved first and last residue. A D gene is named only where the DNA matches it firmly. Some rows have no size entry. The others give once, few or many, or a class for an expanded clone.

V: TRBV6-5
length: 14
D: .
size: few
J: TRBJ1-1
CDR3: CATGTRRMNTEAFF
DNA: TGTGCCACCGGGACACGCAGAATGAACACTGAAGCTTTCTTT

V: TRBV7-8
length: 15
D: TRBD1
size: .
J: TRBJ1-1
CDR3: CASKRTGQENTEAFF
DNA: TGTGCCAGCAAACGTACGGGACAGGAGAACACTGAAGCTTTCTTT

V: TRBV11-2
length: 20
D: TRBD2
size: .
J: TRBJ2-2
CDR3: CASSLEAGTSGGTNTGELFF
DNA: TGTGCCAGCAGCTTAGAAGCTGGGACTAGCGGGGGGACGAACACCGGGGAGCTGTTTTTT

V: TRBV3-1/TRBV3-2
length: 15
D: .
size: .
J: TRBJ2-1
CDR3: CASSQAPGEWNEQFF
DNA: TGTGCCAGCAGCCAAGCCCCGGGAGAGTGGAATGAGCAGTTCTTC

V: TRBV30
length: 15
D: TRBD1
size: .
J: TRBJ1-5
CDR3: CAWRGKGTGNQPQHF
DNA: TGTGCCTGGAGGGGAAAGGGGACAGGGAATCAGCCCCAGCATTTT

V: TRBV7-6
length: 15
D: TRBD1
size: once
J: TRBJ2-2
CDR3: CASSLVGQGTGELFF
DNA: TGTGCCAGCAGCTTAGTGGGACAGGGGACCGGGGAGCTGTTTTTT

V: TRBV10-3
length: 16
D: TRBD1
size: .
J: TRBJ1-2
CDR3: CAISAWDRRANYGYTF
DNA: TGTGCCATCAGTGCTTGGGACAGGCGGGCTAACTATGGCTACACCTTC

V: TRBV28
length: 14
D: .
size: few
J: TRBJ1-5
CDR3: CASSLSAAYQPQHF
DNA: TGTGCCAGCAGTTTAAGTGCGGCGTATCAGCCCCAGCATTTT

V: TRBV6-5
length: 13
D: .
size: few
J: TRBJ1-1
CDR3: CASLTALNTEAFF
DNA: TGTGCCAGCCTTACAGCATTGAACACTGAAGCTTTCTTT

V: TRBV7-9
length: 16
D: TRBD1
size: .
J: TRBJ2-1
CDR3: CASSPGQGATYNEQFF
DNA: TGTGCCAGCAGCCCGGGACAGGGGGCAACCTACAATGAGCAGTTCTTC

V: TRBV9
length: 13
D: TRBD2
size: .
J: TRBJ2-3
CDR3: CASSPSGGNTQYF
DNA: TGTGCCAGCAGCCCATCGGGGGGGAATACGCAGTATTTT

V: TRBV7-3
length: 13
D: TRBD1
size: .
J: TRBJ1-4
CDR3: CASSRDRGEKLFF
DNA: TGTGCCAGCAGCCGGGACAGGGGAGAAAAACTGTTTTTT

V: TRBV11-2
length: 14
D: TRBD1
size: .
J: TRBJ2-2
CDR3: CASSWDRERGELFF
DNA: TGTGCCAGCAGCTGGGACAGGGAAAGAGGGGAGCTGTTTTTT

V: TRBV30
length: 13
D: TRBD1
size: .
J: TRBJ1-6
CDR3: CAWSPGQGSPLHF
DNA: TGTGCCTGGAGTCCGGGACAGGGGTCACCCCTCCACTTT

V: TRBV5-1
length: 17
D: TRBD2
size: .
J: TRBJ2-1
CDR3: CASSLAPSGGTYNEQFF
DNA: TGCGCCAGCAGCTTGGCTCCTAGCGGGGGTACCTACAATGAGCAGTTCTTC

V: TRBV28
length: 17
D: .
size: once
J: TRBJ2-1
CDR3: CASTPIGLLSSYNEQFF
DNA: TGTGCCAGCACCCCTATCGGACTCCTGAGCTCCTACAATGAGCAGTTCTTC

V: TRBV19
length: 16
D: TRBD1
size: once
J: TRBJ1-3
CDR3: CASSSDRVISGNTIYF
DNA: TGTGCCAGTAGTTCCGACAGGGTCATCAGTGGAAACACCATATATTTT

V: TRBV5-1
length: 14
D: .
size: .
J: TRBJ1-1
CDR3: CASSLERGAIGAFF
DNA: TGCGCCAGCAGCTTGGAGCGGGGGGCTATTGGAGCTTTCTTT

V: TRBV15
length: 13
D: .
size: .
J: TRBJ1-2
CDR3: CATSRGQWDGYTF
DNA: TGTGCCACCAGCAGAGGACAATGGGATGGCTACACCTTC

V: TRBV5-4
length: 16
D: TRBD1
size: .
J: TRBJ1-2
CDR3: CASSRLEDRVGGGYTF
DNA: TGTGCCAGCAGCCGATTAGAAGACAGGGTCGGGGGAGGCTACACCTTC

V: TRBV14
length: 17
D: TRBD1
size: .
J: TRBJ2-3
CDR3: CASSQDGPGQWIFTQYF
DNA: TGTGCCAGCAGCCAAGACGGGCCGGGACAGTGGATATTTACGCAGTATTTT

V: TRBV28
length: 15
D: TRBD1
size: .
J: TRBJ1-2
CDR3: CASRPNLDRGGGYTF
DNA: TGTGCCAGCAGACCTAACCTCGACAGGGGCGGAGGCTACACCTTC

V: TRBV25-1
length: 15
D: TRBD1
size: .
J: TRBJ1-6
CDR3: CASSEYQGAASPLHF
DNA: TGTGCCAGCAGTGAATACCAGGGGGCGGCTTCACCCCTCCACTTT

V: TRBV2
length: 15
D: TRBD2
size: .
J: TRBJ2-1
CDR3: CASTQLAGTNNEQFF
DNA: TGTGCCAGCACACAACTAGCGGGGACAAACAATGAGCAGTTCTTC

V: TRBV4-1
length: 20
D: TRBD2
size: .
J: TRBJ2-3
CDR3: CASSLSSSGGGQRRADTQYF
DNA: TGCGCCAGCAGCCTTTCTTCTAGCGGGGGGGGGCAAAGGCGGGCAGATACGCAGTATTTT

V: TRBV7-9
length: 14
D: TRBD1
size: .
J: TRBJ1-4
CDR3: CASTLTGGGEKLFF
DNA: TGTGCCAGCACCCTAACAGGGGGCGGTGAAAAACTGTTTTTT

V: TRBV10-2
length: 16
D: TRBD1
size: .
J: TRBJ1-2
CDR3: CASSDGDREIGDGYTF
DNA: TGCGCCAGCAGTGATGGGGACAGGGAGATCGGGGATGGCTACACCTTC

V: TRBV28
length: 16
D: TRBD1
size: .
J: TRBJ1-1
CDR3: CASSLWTGGLLTEAFF
DNA: TGTGCCAGCAGTTTGTGGACAGGGGGTCTTCTAACTGAAGCTTTCTTT

V: TRBV10-3
length: 14
D: TRBD1
size: .
J: TRBJ1-2
CDR3: CAITIYRGDYGYTF
DNA: TGTGCCATCACTATTTACAGGGGCGACTATGGCTACACCTTC

V: TRBV7-2
length: 15
D: TRBD1
size: .
J: TRBJ2-2
CDR3: CASSHYRGQDGELFF
DNA: TGTGCCAGCAGCCATTACAGGGGGCAAGACGGGGAGCTGTTTTTT

V: TRBV28
length: 14
D: .
size: .
J: TRBJ1-4
CDR3: CASHLGRGNEKLFF
DNA: TGTGCCAGCCACCTGGGAAGGGGTAATGAAAAACTGTTTTTT

V: TRBV18
length: 13
D: .
size: .
J: TRBJ1-2
CDR3: CASSPDSKYGYTF
DNA: TGTGCCAGCTCACCGGACAGTAAATATGGCTACACCTTC

V: TRBV18
length: 13
D: .
size: .
J: TRBJ2-7
CDR3: CASSPDSFGEQYF
DNA: TGTGCCAGCTCACCCGACAGTTTCGGCGAGCAGTACTTC

V: TRBV18
length: 14
D: TRBD2
size: .
J: TRBJ2-3
CDR3: CASSNLAAADTQYF
DNA: TGTGCCAGCTCCAATCTAGCGGCCGCAGATACGCAGTATTTT

V: TRBV10-3
length: 16
D: .
size: .
J: TRBJ2-3
CDR3: CAISADERVSTDTQYF
DNA: TGTGCCATCAGTGCCGACGAGCGGGTTAGCACAGATACGCAGTATTTT

V: TRBV15
length: 15
D: TRBD1
size: .
J: TRBJ1-4
CDR3: CATSRDGQGREKLFF
DNA: TGTGCCACCAGCAGGGATGGACAGGGCCGGGAAAAACTGTTTTTT

V: TRBV6-2/TRBV6-3
length: 16
D: TRBD1
size: once
J: TRBJ1-5
CDR3: CASSTGQGIYNQPQHF
DNA: TGTGCCAGCAGTACGGGACAGGGAATCTACAATCAGCCCCAGCATTTT

V: TRBV7-9
length: 14
D: .
size: once
J: TRBJ2-5
CDR3: CASSSQGMSETQYF
DNA: TGTGCCAGCAGCTCCCAGGGGATGTCAGAGACCCAGTACTTC

V: TRBV7-8
length: 15
D: .
size: .
J: TRBJ2-7
CDR3: CASSLGSGGSYEQYF
DNA: TGTGCCAGCAGCTTAGGGTCAGGGGGGTCCTACGAGCAGTACTTC

V: TRBV18
length: 13
D: .
size: .
J: TRBJ1-1
CDR3: CASSPQGGTEAFF
DNA: TGTGCCAGCTCACCACAGGGGGGGACTGAAGCTTTCTTT

V: TRBV7-2
length: 11
D: .
size: .
J: TRBJ2-3
CDR3: CASSLQNTQYF
DNA: TGTGCCAGCAGCTTACAAAATACGCAGTATTTT